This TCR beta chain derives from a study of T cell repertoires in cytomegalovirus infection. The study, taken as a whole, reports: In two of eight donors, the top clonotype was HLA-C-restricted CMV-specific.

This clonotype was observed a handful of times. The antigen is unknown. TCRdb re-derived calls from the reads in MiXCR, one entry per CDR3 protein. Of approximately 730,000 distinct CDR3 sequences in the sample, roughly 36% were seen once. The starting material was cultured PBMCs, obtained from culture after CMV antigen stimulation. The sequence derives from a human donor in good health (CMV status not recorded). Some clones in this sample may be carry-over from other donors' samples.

The CDR3 loop reads CSAEPGLLFEAFF. The CDR3 DNA reads TGCAGTGCGGAACCGGGACTTCTTTTTGAAGCTTTCTTT. The rearrangement uses TRBV20-1 and TRBJ1-1, with D tentatively TRBD1 (5 bases). This CDR3 has 13 residues. Trimming removed 6 bases at V and 7 bases at J, with 18 bases between. Germline CDR1 and CDR2: DFQATT and SNEGSKA (reference sequence).